This TCR beta chain is from a study of T cells in Graves' hyperthyroidism and ophthalmopathy. In the case of this clonotype: A much larger clone lies one base from this, so it may be a read error.

TCR beta CDR3 regions were amplified from RNA transcripts. The HTBI primer set drove a first-round RT-PCR of the TCR CDR3. TCRdb re-called the multiplex PCR reads through MiXCR, storing one row per CDR3 protein. Among approximately 400,000 distinct CDR3 sequences listed, 15% were seen once. There are 14 residues in the CDR3. In germline, CDR1 is SGHAT, CDR2 FQDESV (reference sequence). V shed 4 bases and J shed 3 bases, with 12 bases lying between them. Sequenced sample: blood. This TCR was recovered from a woman younger than 45 with Graves' hyperthyroidism. The genes are TRBV11-1 and TRBJ1-1; a possible D gene is TRBD1 (5 bases). The CDR3 nucleotides read TGTGCCAGCAGCTCGATGGGGACGGACACTGAAGCTTTCTTT. Translation: CASSSMGTDTEAFF.